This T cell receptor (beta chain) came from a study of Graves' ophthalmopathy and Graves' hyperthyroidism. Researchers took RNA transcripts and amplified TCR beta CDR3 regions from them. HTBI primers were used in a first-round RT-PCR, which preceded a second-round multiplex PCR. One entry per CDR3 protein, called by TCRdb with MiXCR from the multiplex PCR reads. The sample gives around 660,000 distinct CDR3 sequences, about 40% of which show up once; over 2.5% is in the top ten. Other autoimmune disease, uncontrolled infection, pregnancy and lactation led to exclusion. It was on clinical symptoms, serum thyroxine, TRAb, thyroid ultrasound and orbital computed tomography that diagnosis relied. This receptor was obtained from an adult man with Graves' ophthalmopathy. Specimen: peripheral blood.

CDR3 in amino acids: CASSYSLGAGNTIYF. The CDR3 coding sequence is TGTGCCAGCAGTTACTCGTTGGGGGCTGGAAACACCATATATTTT. The chain links TRBV25-1 to TRBJ1-3, with D maybe TRBD1 (5 bases). V lost 5 bases and J lost 2, with 13 bases in between. This CDR3 has 15 amino acids. From germline, CDR1 is MGHDK and CDR2 SYGVNS. The variable domain in full, with the rest retrieved from reference TRBV25-1 and TRBJ1-3, is EADIYQTPRYLVIGTGKKITLECSQTMGHDKMYWYQQDPGMELHLIHYSYGVNSTEKGDLSSESTVSRIRTEHFPLTLESARPSHTSQYLCASSYSLGAGNTIYFGEGSWLTVV.